One and the same sample provided the 3 T cell receptor beta chains below, sequenced in a study of OX40 agonist ivuxolimab in advanced cancers. Clones were sequenced by immunoSEQ multiplex PCR, and TCRdb holds only the in-frame ones, with some missing. The data show about 110,000 clones, just over 90% seen once. The specimen comprised CD4+ or CD8+ T cells sorted from blood, sampled in a trial of the OX40 agonist ivuxolimab. Receptors originate from an adult with an advanced solid tumor such as melanoma, head and neck, liver or kidney cancer.

The chain has TRBV10-3 and TRBJ2-3; TRBD2 is a possible D gene (6 bases). The CDR3 is made up of 16 amino acids. Trimming pared 2 bases from V and 1 base from J, leaving 13 bases between. Germline V lookup: CDR1 ENHRY, CDR2 SYGVKD. The CDR3 DNA sequence: TGTGCCATCAGTGAGCTGGGGGGTCAGGGCACAGATACGCAGTATTTT. It is translated as CAISELGGQGTDTQYF.

The CDR3 DNA reads as TGTGCCAGCAGACAGGAGGGCAATCAGCCCCAGCATTTT. The encoded protein is CASRQEGNQPQHF. The genes are TRBV6-5 and TRBJ1-5, with D possibly TRBD1 on 5 matching bases. The V gene's germline CDR1 is MNHEY and CDR2 SVGAGI. Trimming pared 6 bases from V and 2 bases from J, leaving 8 bases between. The CDR3 totals 13 residues.

The chain combines TRBV28 with TRBJ1-5; D unresolved. The CDR3 has 16 residues. Germline V gene data show CDR1 as MDHEN and CDR2 as SYDVKM. Between the trimmed V and J ends, which lost 6 bases and 0 bases, there was a span of 15 bases. In DNA form, the CDR3 reads TGTGCCAGCAGGGCGGGAGGGAGAGATAGCAATCAGCCCCAGCATTTT. Its protein product is CASRAGGRDSNQPQHF.